Presented here are 30 T cell receptor beta chains from one specimen sequenced in a study of blood T cell repertoires in COVID-19. TCRdb keeps only in-frame clones here, not all; method: immunoSEQ multiplex PCR. The data show approximately 390,000 clones, nearly 90% seen once. The sample consisted of PBMCs or T cells enriched from blood (not recorded which). The receptors stem from a woman between 40 and 50 years old with acute COVID-19.

The chain has TRBV5-1 and TRBJ2-3; 15 bases are shared with TRBD2. J lost 6 bases, V lost 5 bases, and 4 bases had no gene match. The germline CDR1 and CDR2 sequences are SGHRS and YFSETQ. This CDR3 is 15 amino acids long. The CDR3 loop is CASRRGLAGGDTQYF. The CDR3 DNA sequence: TGCGCCAGCAGGCGGGGACTAGCGGGGGGTGATACGCAGTATTTT.

This chain uses TRBV30 with TRBJ1-6, with D maybe TRBD1 (6 bases). V was clipped by 0 bases and J by 6 bases, with 15 bases between them. CDR1 GTSNPN and CDR2 SVGIG come from the germline V gene (reference sequence). The CDR3 loop spans 16 amino acids. The CDR3 reads CAWSVRPTGPNSPLHF. DNA for the CDR3: TGTGCCTGGAGTGTACGGCCCACAGGGCCTAATTCACCCCTCCACTTT.

This rearrangement joins TRBV5-4 to TRBJ2-3; D may be TRBD2 (5 bases). The CDR3 loop spans 15 amino acids. With 9 bases removed from V and 2 bases from J, the gap between germline ends came to 19 bases. Germline-derived CDR1 and CDR2 are SGHNT and YYREEE (reference sequence). The CDR3 DNA reads as TGTGCCACCGCCCGAGGGCTGATCAACACAGATACGCAGTATTTT. It is translated as CATARGLINTDTQYF.

The chain employs TRBV10-3 and TRBJ2-2; TRBD2 agrees at 10 bases. V was pared by 3 bases and J by 5 bases, with 3 bases of the junction left unmatched. CDR3 size: 15 residues. CDR1 ENHRY and CDR2 SYGVKD come from the germline V gene. CDR3 sequence: CAISDQRGGTGELFF. The CDR3 coding sequence is TGTGCCATCAGTGATCAGCGGGGGGGGACCGGGGAGCTGTTTTTT.

This chain uses TRBV19 with TRBJ2-7; maybe TRBD1 (6 bases). The CDR3 is 14 amino acids. Germline assignment: CDR1 LNHDA and CDR2 SQIVND (reference sequence). The V gene lost 3 bases and the J gene lost 7 bases, with 16 bases spanning the gap. CDR3 loop: CASSITGLKREQYF. DNA of the CDR3: TGTGCCAGTAGTATTACAGGGCTCAAAAGGGAGCAGTACTTC.

This chain connects TRBV9 to TRBJ2-2, with D tentatively TRBD2 (6 bases). Trimming stripped 4 bases from V and 0 bases from J, with 10 bases between. Germline V gene lookup returns CDR1 SGDLS and CDR2 YYNGEE. The CDR3 is 15 amino acids. The CDR3 sequence: CASSPSASNTGELFF. DNA for the CDR3: TGTGCCAGCAGCCCTAGCGCCTCGAACACCGGGGAGCTGTTTTTT. The variable domain in full, completed from reference TRBV9 and TRBJ2-2, reads DSGVTQTPKHLITATGQRVTLRCSPRSGDLSVYWYQQSLDQGLQFLIQYYNGEERAKGNILERFSAQQFPDLHSELNLSSLELGDSALYFCASSPSASNTGELFFGEGSRLTVL.

This clone was seen only a few times. V is TRBV15 and J is TRBJ1-2; maybe TRBD1 (5 bases). Trimming pared 1 base from V and 4 bases from J, leaving 10 bases between. From germline, CDR1 is LNHNV and CDR2 YYDKDF (reference sequence). The CDR3 sequence is 14 residues long. CDR3 sequence: CATSRGGGAYGYTF. The CDR3 DNA reads TGTGCCACCAGCAGAGGGGGAGGGGCCTATGGCTACACCTTC. The whole variable domain, remainder taken from reference TRBV15 and TRBJ1-2, is DAMVIQNPRYQVTQFGKPVTLSCSQTLNHNVMYWYQQKSSQAPKLLFHYYDKDFNNEADTPDNFQSRRPNTSFCFLDIRSPGLGDTAMYLCATSRGGGAYGYTFGSGTRLTVV.

This chain joins TRBV12-3 or TRBV12-4 and TRBJ1-5, with D perhaps matching TRBD1 (6 bases). V was shortened by 7 bases and J by 4 bases, with 8 bases between the two germline ends. The CDR3 runs to 12 residues. In DNA, the CDR3 is TGTGCCAGCACGACAGGTAATCAGCCCCAGCATTTT. Translation gives CASTTGNQPQHF.

The chain joins TRBV30 to TRBJ1-2; D may be TRBD1 (6 bases). V was trimmed by 4 bases and J by 6 bases, leaving 18 bases between them. The CDR3 spans 14 residues. Germline-derived CDR1 and CDR2 are GTSNPN and SVGIG (reference sequence). In DNA, the CDR3 is TGTGCCTGGACCCTATGGGGGGGCGCGAATGGCTACACCTTC. Translated: CAWTLWGGANGYTF.

CDR3 bases: TGTGCCAGCAGCCCCCGGTCGAACACTGAAGCTTTCTTT. This sequence encodes CASSPRSNTEAFF. The chain links TRBV3-1 (or the pseudogene TRBV3-2) to TRBJ1-1; D gene unclear. Germline CDR1 is LGHDT and CDR2 is YNNKEL (reference sequence). This CDR3 contains 13 residues. Trimming cost V 4 bases and J 1 base, with 7 bases left between them.

CDR3 loop: CASGGQGSYEQYF. The CDR3 DNA follows: TGTGCTAGTGGGGGACAGGGTTCCTACGAGCAGTACTTC. The chain joins TRBV12-5 to TRBJ2-7, with TRBD1 matching 9 bases. Germline CDR1 LGHNT, CDR2 FRNRAP. There are 13 residues in the CDR3. V lost 6 bases to trimming and J lost 1 base; unmatched junction nucleotides: 1. The variable domain in full, completed from reference TRBV12-5 and TRBJ2-7, reads DARVTQTPRHKVTEMGQEVTMRCQPILGHNTVFWYRQTMMQGLELLAYFRNRAPLDDSGMPKDRFSAEMPDATLATLKIQPSEPRDSAVYFCASGGQGSYEQYFGPGTRLTVT.

The V and J genes are TRBV5-1 and TRBJ1-2; 7 bases align to TRBD1. With V trimmed by 4 bases and J by 0 bases, 6 bases remained unmatched. The germline V gene encodes CDR1 SGHRS and CDR2 YFSETQ. The CDR3 is 15 residues long. The CDR3 coding sequence is TGCGCCAGCAGCGAAGGGGGCTCAACTAACTATGGCTACACCTTC. Translating gives CASSEGGSTNYGYTF.

The genes are TRBV7-9 and TRBJ1-2; the D is unclear. From germline, CDR1 is SEHNR and CDR2 FQNEAQ (reference sequence). V lost 2 bases and J lost 8, with 9 bases in between. This CDR3 spans 12 amino acids. This CDR3 reads CASSLPGTGYTF. The CDR3 region has the DNA TGTGCCAGCAGCTTACCGGGTACGGGCTACACCTTC.

CDR3 in DNA: TGCAGCGTTGAAGTAAGGGACAGGGCTATTGGGGTGCTGTTTTTT. Translation: CSVEVRDRAIGVLFF. The chain combines TRBV29-1 with TRBJ1-4, with 9 bases identical to TRBD1. After removal of 1 base from V and 14 bases from J, the junction contained 14 bases not matched to a gene. In germline, CDR1 is SQVTM, CDR2 ANQGSEA. The CDR3 runs 15 residues.

This clone was seen once. DNA of the CDR3: TGTGCCAGCAGTTCCCTAGGGACAGGGAACAAAGAGCAGTACTTC. Protein product: CASSSLGTGNKEQYF. The chain is built from TRBV27 and TRBJ2-7; 9 nucleotides agree with TRBD1. Germline V gene sequence: CDR1 MNHEY, CDR2 SMNVEV (reference sequence). The CDR3 is 15 amino acids. The junction had 11 bases not matched to a gene; V was cut back by 4 bases and J by 7 bases.

The sample holds many counts of this clone. This chain links TRBV3-1 (or the pseudogene TRBV3-2) with TRBJ2-7, with 9 bases identical to TRBD1. This CDR3 has 16 residues. Losses at the gene ends were 1 base for V and 9 bases for J; bases not matched to a gene: 13. The V gene's germline CDR1 is LGHDT and CDR2 YNNKEL (reference sequence). CDR3 in DNA: TGTGCCAGCAGCCAAGTTCGTCCGGGACAGGGTTTTGGGCAGTACTTC. Amino acids: CASSQVRPGQGFGQYF.

V gene TRBV11-2 combines with J gene TRBJ1-2, with D perhaps TRBD1 (6 bases). The CDR3 spans 13 residues. The germline V gene encodes CDR1 SGHAT and CDR2 FQNNGV. The ends were cut back, 6 bases at V and 4 bases at J, with 12 bases in the middle. The CDR3 protein is CASRLTGAYGYTF. The CDR3 nucleotides read TGTGCCAGCAGGTTGACAGGAGCCTATGGCTACACCTTC.

The J gene is TRBJ1-5, the V gene TRBV7-9; 7 positions match TRBD1. V lost 5 bases, J lost 8 bases, and 6 bases stayed unmatched. This CDR3 comprises 13 residues. The germline gives CDR1 SEHNR, CDR2 FQNEAQ (reference sequence). The DNA for the CDR3 is TGTGCCAGCAGCCGAGGGGGCATGGAGCCCCAGCATTTT. It encodes CASSRGGMEPQHF.

This chain links TRBV30 with TRBJ2-6, with TRBD2 matching over 9 bases. CDR1 is GTSNPN, CDR2 SVGIG, per germline (reference sequence). Trimming removed 3 bases from V and 1 base from J; junction bases left unmatched: 4. This CDR3 has 16 amino acids. The CDR3 spells CAWSAGGPSGANVLTF. CDR3 in DNA: TGTGCCTGGAGCGCGGGGGGGCCTTCTGGGGCCAACGTCCTGACTTTC. The complete variable domain, with remaining parts taken from reference TRBV30 and TRBJ2-6, reads SQTIHQWPATLVQPVGSPLSLECTVEGTSNPNLYWYRQAAGRGLQLLFYSVGIGQISSEVPQNLSASRPQDRQFILSSKKLLLSDSGFYLCAWSAGGPSGANVLTFGAGSRLTVL.

This clone was seen only once. CDR3 sequence (DNA): TGCAGCGTTGAGTCTCCAGGAAATCCGGGGGAGGAAGCTTTCTTT. Protein product: CSVESPGNPGEEAFF. This chain joins TRBV29-1 and TRBJ1-1; D might be TRBD1 (5 bases). The germline V gene has CDR1 SQVTM and CDR2 ANQGSEA. The ends were cut back, 3 bases at V and 8 bases at J, with 22 bases in the middle. The CDR3 contains 15 residues.

The rearrangement links TRBV19 to TRBJ2-5, with 10 bases lining up with TRBD1. This CDR3 region has 16 residues. Germline lookup yields CDR1 LNHDA and CDR2 SQIVND (reference sequence). Trimming at V came to 4 bases and at J to 5 bases, leaving 10 bases not matched to a gene. CDR3 bases: TGTGCCAGTAGTACCCGTCGGGACAGGGGAAGGGAGACCCAGTACTTC. It encodes CASSTRRDRGRETQYF. Full variable domain (outside the CDR3, taken from reference TRBV19 and TRBJ2-5): DGGITQSPKYLFRKEGQNVTLSCEQNLNHDAMYWYRQDPGQGLRLIYYSQIVNDFQKGDIAEGYSVSREKKESFPLTVTSAQKNPTAFYLCASSTRRDRGRETQYFGPGTRLLVL.

The rearrangement joins TRBV3-1 (or the pseudogene TRBV3-2) to TRBJ2-4; D is ambiguous. V was pared by 5 bases and J by 13 bases, with 12 bases between. Germline V CDR1 and CDR2: LGHDT, YNNKEL (reference sequence). This CDR3 comprises 11 residues. The CDR3 sequence: CASSASSSQYF. CDR3 sequence (DNA): TGTGCCAGCAGCGCGTCGTCCTCACAGTACTTC.

The rearrangement links TRBV5-1 to TRBJ2-1; 13 bases are a match to TRBD2. The junction had 2 bases not matched to a gene; V was cut back by 1 base and J by 4 bases. This CDR3 contains 16 residues. Germline V gene lookup returns CDR1 SGHRS and CDR2 YFSETQ. The CDR3 loop reads CASSLTSGGVYNEQFF. For the CDR3, the DNA is TGCGCCAGCAGCTTGACTAGCGGGGGGGTTTACAATGAGCAGTTCTTC.

The V and J genes are TRBV7-9 and TRBJ1-4, with D possibly being TRBD1 (5 bases). The CDR3 has 15 residues. Trimming stripped 6 bases from V and 5 bases from J, with 16 bases between. The V gene's germline CDR1 is SEHNR and CDR2 FQNEAQ (reference sequence). CDR3 amino acids: CASRLGTGGNEKLFF. CDR3 coding DNA: TGTGCCAGCAGACTAGGGACCGGAGGGAATGAAAAACTGTTTTTT. Full variable domain (rest looked up from reference TRBV7-9 and TRBJ1-4): DTGVSQNPRHKITKRGQNVTFRCDPISEHNRLYWYRQTLGQGPEFLTYFQNEAQLEKSRLLSDRFSAERPKGSFSTLEIQRTEQGDSAMYLCASRLGTGGNEKLFFGSGTQLSVL.

This rearrangement joins TRBV25-1 to TRBJ1-1; 12 bases align to TRBD1. The trim removed 4 bases at V and 4 bases at J, leaving 13 bases unmatched. Germline V lookup: CDR1 MGHDK, CDR2 SYGVNS. The CDR3 is made up of 18 amino acids. The CDR3 here is CASSAYRGTGGSVTEAFF. The CDR3 region has the DNA TGTGCCAGCAGTGCCTATCGGGGGACAGGGGGCTCAGTCACTGAAGCTTTCTTT.

CDR3 sequence: CASSSRDRGGYTF. DNA of the CDR3: TGCGCCAGCAGCTCGAGGGACAGGGGCGGCTACACCTTC. V is TRBV5-1 and J is TRBJ1-2, with 10 bases lining up with TRBD1. The CDR3 covers 13 residues. Losses at the gene ends were 3 bases for V and 8 bases for J; bases not matched to a gene: 4. Germline V lookup: CDR1 SGHRS, CDR2 YFSETQ.

This rearrangement joins TRBV12-5 to TRBJ1-5; D is ambiguous. The CDR3 extends over 17 amino acids. V lost 1 base and J lost 0, with 13 bases in between. Germline V gene data show CDR1 as LGHNT and CDR2 as FRNRAP. The CDR3 nucleotides are TGTGCTAGTGGTTTGGACGGTTTCGTCCGTAGCAATCAGCCCCAGCATTTT. Protein: CASGLDGFVRSNQPQHF. Drawing the rest from reference TRBV12-5 and TRBJ1-5, the complete variable domain is DARVTQTPRHKVTEMGQEVTMRCQPILGHNTVFWYRQTMMQGLELLAYFRNRAPLDDSGMPKDRFSAEMPDATLATLKIQPSEPRDSAVYFCASGLDGFVRSNQPQHFGDGTRLSIL.

This clone has only a few counts. The rearrangement uses TRBV6-5 and TRBJ1-2; tentatively, D is TRBD1 (5 bases). The germline V gene encodes CDR1 MNHEY and CDR2 SVGAGI. This CDR3 contains 14 residues. With 6 bases removed from V and 7 bases from J, the gap between germline ends came to 18 bases. As DNA, the CDR3 is TGTGCCAGCAGGCCAGGGCAGGGAGGCTCTGGCTACACCTTC. Protein: CASRPGQGGSGYTF.

The chain has TRBV10-3 and TRBJ1-1; a possible D gene is TRBD1 (6 bases). V dropped 11 bases and J dropped 4 bases, with 20 bases sitting between them. The germline CDR1 and CDR2 sequences are ENHRY and SYGVKD. The CDR3 is made up of 14 amino acids. In nucleotides, the CDR3 is TGTGCCGCACAGCCCCAGGGGAGAGTCACTGAAGCTTTCTTT. This translates into CAAQPQGRVTEAFF.

The chain links TRBV3-1 (or the pseudogene TRBV3-2) to TRBJ1-6; D ambiguous. The length of the CDR3 is 14 residues. Germline V gene lookup returns CDR1 LGHDT and CDR2 YNNKEL (reference sequence). The V end lost 1 base, the J end lost 10 bases, and 11 bases lay between the germline ends. This CDR3 reads CASSQGQEDSPLHF. As DNA, the CDR3 is TGTGCCAGCAGCCAAGGGCAGGAGGACTCACCCCTCCACTTT.